The 27 T cell receptor beta chains below all came from one sample that was sequenced in a study of T cell responses to AZD1222 COVID-19 vaccine (dated by TCRdb to the early 2020s). The time point label here, explained by the study, means: baseline before first vaccination. The sample's treatment or condition, from its label and the paper: meningococcal conjugate vaccine given as trial control. Library prep was done by the immunoSEQ multiplex PCR assay. The table comes from immuneACCESS by way of TCRdb, which keeps in-frame sequences with V and J called. Part of the clones is missing from these tables; in studies checked, under half for an unresolved V gene and the rest for unknown reasons. In this sample the table shows hundreds of thousands of clones, about 93% of which occur a single time. Jointly, the top ten make up around 1% of the sample. The sample here was peripheral blood, taken on day 0 of MenACWY control vaccination. These receptors came from an adult in good health.

The chain links TRBV5-6 to TRBJ1-1; D is unresolved. V lost 7 bases and J lost 9, with 16 bases in between. The CDR3 consists of 12 residues. Germline values: CDR1 SGHDT, CDR2 YYEEEE. CDR3 in DNA: TGTGCCAGCTCCATTCAGAGTAATAAAGCTTTCTTT. It translates to CASSIQSNKAFF.

The chain employs TRBV6-5 and TRBJ1-6; D call uncertain. Germline V gene sequence: CDR1 MNHEY, CDR2 SVGAGI. V lost 7 bases, J lost 2 bases, and 12 bases lay in between. There are 15 residues in the CDR3. CDR3 coding DNA: TGTGCCAGCACCGAAGAATTACCCTATAATTCACCCCTCCACTTT. It encodes CASTEELPYNSPLHF.

V usage is TRBV9 and J usage is TRBJ2-3, with 8 bases aligning to TRBD1. V dropped 2 bases and J dropped 0; count of bases not matched to a gene: 11. Germline loops: CDR1 SGDLS, CDR2 YYNGEE. The CDR3 loop spans 18 amino acids. CDR3 protein: CASSVDLRGRSSTDTQYF. DNA for the CDR3: TGTGCCAGCAGCGTGGACCTCAGGGGGCGGTCTAGCACAGATACGCAGTATTTT.

This sequence joins TRBV20-1 and TRBJ1-5; D might be TRBD1 (6 bases). Looked up from germline, CDR1 is DFQATT and CDR2 is SNEGSKA (reference sequence). V lost 3 bases to trimming and J lost 1 base, with 13 bases between them. The CDR3 extends over 15 amino acids. Written as DNA, the CDR3 is TGCAGTGCTAGTTACAGGGTTCGGAGCAATCAGCCCCAGCATTTT. As protein: CSASYRVRSNQPQHF.

The chain joins TRBV18 to TRBJ2-2; D could derive from TRBD1 or TRBD2 (6 bases each). The germline V gene encodes CDR1 KGHSH and CDR2 LQKENI. The CDR3 is 12 residues long. The DNA for the CDR3 is TGTGTATCGGGGGCATACACCGGGGAGCTGTTTTTT. Its translation: CVSGAYTGELFF.

V usage is TRBV5-8 and J usage is TRBJ2-7; no reliable D call. This CDR3 has 11 residues. Germline assignment: CDR1 SGHTS and CDR2 YDEGEE. Trimming pared 0 bases from V and 2 bases from J, leaving 0 bases between. The CDR3 loop is CASSLAYEQYF. CDR3 in DNA: TGTGCCAGCAGCTTGGCCTACGAGCAGTACTTC.

V usage is TRBV6-5 and J usage is TRBJ1-1; D unclear. The germline V gene encodes CDR1 MNHEY and CDR2 SVGAGI. Trimming pared 6 bases from V and 7 bases from J, leaving 15 bases between. The CDR3 length is 13 residues. CDR3 in amino acids: CASSIVGRVEAFF. In DNA form, the CDR3 reads TGTGCCAGCAGCATAGTAGGGAGGGTTGAAGCTTTCTTT.

The rearrangement joins TRBV4-1 to TRBJ1-2; D is possibly TRBD1 (6 bases). The V and J ends lost 1 base and 2 bases respectively, with 20 bases between them. This CDR3 is 18 amino acids long. Germline CDR1 reads MGHRA; CDR2 reads YSYEKL. The CDR3 coding sequence is TGCGCCAGCAGCCAAGGGATGGCAGGGGCCCACGAAAACTATGGCTACACCTTC. It encodes CASSQGMAGAHENYGYTF.

The rearrangement links TRBV7-9 to TRBJ2-7, with a weak D call TRBD2 (5 bases). Trimming removed 6 bases at V and 7 bases at J, with 22 bases between. This CDR3 has 15 residues. The germline V gene encodes CDR1 SEHNR and CDR2 FQNEAQ (reference sequence). The DNA for the CDR3 is TGTGCCAGCAGACTATGGGAGAACCTCATTGGTGAGCAGTACTTC. Its protein product is CASRLWENLIGEQYF. Variable domain in full (rest from reference TRBV7-9 and TRBJ2-7): DTGVSQNPRHKITKRGQNVTFRCDPISEHNRLYWYRQTLGQGPEFLTYFQNEAQLEKSRLLSDRFSAERPKGSFSTLEIQRTEQGDSAMYLCASRLWENLIGEQYFGPGTRLTVT.

This chain uses TRBV6-6 with TRBJ1-3, with TRBD1 as a possible D gene (5 bases). Deletions cut 2 bases from V and 4 bases from J, with 9 bases between. In germline, CDR1 is MNHNY, CDR2 SVGAGI (reference sequence). The CDR3 has 14 residues. CDR3 region: CASSYEGRGNTIYF. In nucleotides, the CDR3 is TGTGCCAGCAGTTACGAGGGGAGAGGAAACACCATATATTTT.

Comment on this clone: One junction end disagrees with the germline gene, perhaps due to a read error. V usage is TRBV5-5 and J usage is TRBJ2-7, with D perhaps TRBD2 (7 bases). The CDR3 covers 14 residues. CDR1 and CDR2 from the germline V gene are SGHKS and YYEKEE (reference sequence). CDR3 residues: CASSLVRGPYEQYF. The DNA of the CDR3 is TGTGCCAGCAGTTTGGTGCGGGGGCCCTACGAGCAGTACTTC.

This clone was observed a few times. The V gene is TRBV18, the J gene TRBJ1-1, with D perhaps TRBD1 (6 bases). Germline lookup yields CDR1 KGHSH and CDR2 LQKENI. The CDR3 sequence is 15 residues long. Trimming pared 4 bases from V and 2 bases from J, leaving 14 bases between. The CDR3 here is CASSLSGTFNTEAFF. DNA for the CDR3: TGTGCCAGCTCACTCTCCGGGACATTTAACACTGAAGCTTTCTTT.

The chain joins TRBV30 to TRBJ2-5, with D perhaps assigned TRBD1 or TRBD2 (5 bases each). This CDR3 region has 14 residues. Germline lookup yields CDR1 GTSNPN and CDR2 SVGIG (reference sequence). Trimming shortened V by 0 bases and J by 4 bases, and 12 bases separated the two germline ends. The CDR3, as DNA: TGTGCCTGGAGTGTTTGGGGTGGGGGAGAGACCCAGTACTTC. Encoded protein: CAWSVWGGGETQYF. Full variable domain (rest looked up from reference TRBV30 and TRBJ2-5): SQTIHQWPATLVQPVGSPLSLECTVEGTSNPNLYWYRQAAGRGLQLLFYSVGIGQISSEVPQNLSASRPQDRQFILSSKKLLLSDSGFYLCAWSVWGGGETQYFGPGTRLLVL.

The chain has TRBV7-6 and TRBJ1-1; TRBD1 is a possible D gene (5 bases). Between the trimmed V and J ends, which lost 5 bases and 2 bases, there was a span of 15 bases. Germline loops: CDR1 SGHVS, CDR2 FNYEAQ. This CDR3 has 15 residues. The CDR3 DNA sequence: TGTGCCAGCAGCCGCGAGGGGCAGGATAACACTGAAGCTTTCTTT. It yields the protein CASSREGQDNTEAFF.

The CDR3 loop reads CASSLGQIREQYF. The CDR3 DNA follows: TGCGCCAGCAGCCTCGGACAGATACGAGAGCAGTACTTC. The chain combines TRBV5-1 with TRBJ2-7; D perhaps matches TRBD1 (6 bases). V was cut by 4 bases and J by 7 bases, with 15 bases left in between. The CDR3 is 13 amino acids. Germline CDR1 SGHRS, CDR2 YFSETQ.

CDR3 region: CASSFTGLPLHF. The CDR3 DNA sequence: TGTGCCAGCAGCTTCACAGGGTTACCCCTCCACTTT. The chain couples TRBV11-2 to TRBJ1-6, with TRBD1 as a possible D gene (6 bases). Germline-derived CDR1 and CDR2 are SGHAT and FQNNGV. The CDR3 consists of 12 residues. V gave up 3 bases and J gave up 12 bases, with 9 bases separating them.

J is TRBJ1-6 and V is TRBV19; the D gene is possibly TRBD1 (6 bases). V shed 4 bases and J shed 0 bases, with 16 bases lying between them. The germline V gene encodes CDR1 LNHDA and CDR2 SQIVND (reference sequence). The CDR3 sequence is 18 residues long. The CDR3 sequence is CASSTRQASSSYNSPLHF. The CDR3 nucleotides read TGTGCCAGTAGTACCCGACAGGCAAGCAGCTCCTATAATTCACCCCTCCACTTT.

The chain recombines TRBV28 with TRBJ1-1; tentatively, D is TRBD1 (6 bases). Germline CDR1 reads MDHEN; CDR2 reads SYDVKM. The CDR3 consists of 12 residues. Trimming shortened V by 1 base and J by 8 bases, and 8 bases separated the two germline ends. The CDR3 loop reads CASSLSQGEAFF. CDR3 DNA sequence: TGTGCCAGCAGTTTATCACAGGGAGAAGCTTTCTTT.

The chain couples TRBV6-5 to TRBJ1-1, with D hard to call. V was cut by 6 bases and J by 4 bases, with 12 bases left in between. There are 13 residues in the CDR3. Per germline, CDR1 MNHEY and CDR2 SVGAGI. Written as DNA, the CDR3 is TGTGCCAGCAGCATAAAGGGAGGCACTGAAGCTTTCTTT. The encoded protein is CASSIKGGTEAFF.

The CDR3 DNA is TGTGCCAGTAGTATAGACTCAAACTATGGCTACACCTTC. Translation: CASSIDSNYGYTF. The rearrangement joins TRBV19 to TRBJ1-2; no definite D call. The CDR3 spans 13 residues. Per germline, CDR1 LNHDA and CDR2 SQIVND (reference sequence). The V gene lost 0 bases and the J gene lost 2 bases, with 4 bases spanning the gap.

V is TRBV19 and J is TRBJ1-4; D gene ambiguous. V was clipped by 5 bases and J by 8 bases, with 15 bases between them. The germline gives CDR1 LNHDA, CDR2 SQIVND (reference sequence). The CDR3 loop spans 14 amino acids. The CDR3 sequence is CASSFGLVGEKLFF. Here the CDR3 DNA reads TGTGCCAGTAGTTTCGGTCTCGTGGGCGAAAAACTGTTTTTT.

The chain joins TRBV9 to TRBJ1-1, with D unresolved. The V gene lost 0 bases and the J gene lost 0 bases, with 9 bases spanning the gap. The germline V gene has CDR1 SGDLS and CDR2 YYNGEE. This CDR3 comprises 15 residues. This CDR3 reads CASSVGHSMNTEAFF. As DNA, the CDR3 is TGTGCCAGCAGCGTAGGACATTCGATGAACACTGAAGCTTTCTTT.

The chain joins TRBV14 to TRBJ2-6; D is ambiguous. The CDR3 contains 14 residues. Trimming removed 2 bases at V and 9 bases at J, with 11 bases between. The germline V gene encodes CDR1 SGHDN and CDR2 FVKESK. The CDR3 bases are TGTGCCAGCAGCCAACTTCGGGTGATCAACGTCCTGACTTTC. Translation: CASSQLRVINVLTF. The full variable domain, completed using reference TRBV14 and TRBJ2-6, is EAGVTQFPSHSVIEKGQTVTLRCDPISGHDNLYWYRRVMGKEIKFLLHFVKESKQDESGMPNNRFLAERTGGTYSTLKVQPAELEDSGVYFCASSQLRVINVLTFGAGSRLTVL.

The chain recombines TRBV19 with TRBJ2-2; tentatively, D is TRBD1 (5 bases). The CDR3 contains 14 residues. With 6 bases removed from V and 2 bases from J, the gap between germline ends came to 10 bases. Germline CDR1 is LNHDA and CDR2 is SQIVND (reference sequence). This CDR3 is CASRQEYNTGELFF. CDR3 sequence (DNA): TGTGCCAGTAGACAGGAGTACAACACCGGGGAGCTGTTTTTT.

The chain couples TRBV21-1 to TRBJ1-3; the D segment call TRBD1 is taken from the table without a DNA check. TRBV21-1 is recorded as a pseudogene. The CDR3 has 17 amino acids. CDR3 DNA: TGTGCCAGCAGCAAGGGACAGGGAATCCCCTCTGGAAACACCATATATTTT. Residues: CASSKGQGIPSGNTIYF.

The chain employs TRBV18 and TRBJ1-2, with a tentative D call TRBD1 (6 bases). Germline V gene data show CDR1 as KGHSH and CDR2 as LQKENI. The germline V and J ends were trimmed by 1 base and 6 bases, with 15 bases remaining between them. The CDR3 runs 15 residues. The CDR3 DNA reads TGTGCCAGCTCACCACTCGGGGGGCGCGCAGATGGCTACACCTTC. Encoded protein: CASSPLGGRADGYTF.

This rearrangement joins TRBV4-1 to TRBJ1-4; TRBD1 might be the D (5 bases). V was cut by 4 bases and J by 1 base, with 13 bases left in between. CDR1 is MGHRA and CDR2 is YSYEKL in the germline V gene. The CDR3 is made up of 16 amino acids. CDR3 sequence: CASSPGDGKTNEKLFF. The CDR3 DNA sequence: TGCGCCAGCAGCCCCGGGGACGGGAAAACTAATGAAAAACTGTTTTTT.